This TCR beta chain was identified in a study of blood T cells in healthy people across ages. Whole-study findings and limits: Comparison with aged donors showed that long-lived donors had more naive CD4+ cells and higher diversity. Any conclusive comparison of naive versus antigen-experienced cells was prevented by using unsorted PBMCs.

Combining a sample-barcoded 5' primer with a J-beta primer mix, a second PCR ran for 7 to 11 cycles. TCRdb fed the 5' RACE reads into MiXCR, producing one record per CDR3 protein. The data contain 750,000 to 950,000 distinct CDR3 sequences, about 55% of them singletons. Regarding this clonotype: Its antigen is currently unknown.

Sequences were obtained from blood. The sequence derives from a man at least 80 years old in good health.

For the CDR3, the DNA is TGTGCCAGCAGCTTAGAGGGGAATTCACCCCTCCACTTT. Its protein product is CASSLEGNSPLHF. The gene calls are TRBV7-9 and TRBJ1-6, with D tentatively TRBD1 (5 bases). The germline V and J ends were trimmed by 1 base and 7 bases, with 5 bases remaining between them. Per the germline V gene, CDR1 is SEHNR and CDR2 is FQNEAQ (reference sequence). This CDR3 has 13 residues.